The 11 T cell receptor beta chains below all came from one sample that was sequenced in a study of blood T cell repertoires in COVID-19. Assay used: immunoSEQ multiplex PCR; TCRdb lists only in-frame clones, some missing. In the table there are under 250,000 clones, roughly 85% of which are singletons. The source material was peripheral blood. Receptors were obtained from a woman aged 18-29 years with acute or convalescent COVID-19.

The chain links TRBV7-6 to TRBJ2-1, with 10 bases matching TRBD2. Germline lookup yields CDR1 SGHVS and CDR2 FNYEAQ. This CDR3 region has 19 residues. V dropped 0 bases and J dropped 0; count of bases not matched to a gene: 8. The CDR3 protein is CASSLAPALAGSSYNEQFF. CDR3 bases: TGTGCCAGCAGCTTAGCCCCCGCACTAGCGGGAAGCTCCTACAATGAGCAGTTCTTC.

The V call is TRBV27, the J call TRBJ2-2; 7 bases align to TRBD1. Germline V gene data show CDR1 as MNHEY and CDR2 as SMNVEV (reference sequence). CDR3 length equals 15 residues. J gave up 3 bases and V 8 bases, and 9 bases lay outside the gene matches. CDR3 sequence (DNA): TGTGCCAGCCTTCCGCGGACAGGATACACCGGGGAGCTGTTTTTT. This encodes CASLPRTGYTGELFF.

The chain recombines TRBV28 with TRBJ2-3; 11 nucleotides agree with TRBD2. V lost 3 bases to trimming and J lost 4 bases; unmatched junction nucleotides: 12. CDR3 length equals 18 residues. Per the germline V gene, CDR1 is MDHEN and CDR2 is SYDVKM. DNA for the CDR3: TGTGCCAGCAGTTTCAGGTCTAGCGGGAGGTTGGGCGCAGATACGCAGTATTTT. Translation gives CASSFRSSGRLGADTQYF.

The CDR3 sequence is CASSLPDRVVDTGELFF. The DNA for the CDR3 is TGCGCCAGCAGCTTACCCGACAGGGTAGTCGACACCGGGGAGCTGTTTTTT. The rearrangement links TRBV4-1 to TRBJ2-2; 7 positions match TRBD1. CDR1 and CDR2 from the germline V gene are MGHRA and YSYEKL. This CDR3 has 17 residues. V was pared by 5 bases and J by 3 bases, with 12 bases of the junction left unmatched.

This chain uses TRBV14 with TRBJ1-4; 8 positions agree with TRBD1. V lost 0 bases, J lost 6 bases, and 15 bases stayed unmatched. The CDR3 has 19 amino acids. Germline-derived CDR1 and CDR2 are SGHDN and FVKESK. The CDR3 region has the DNA TGTGCCAGCAGCCAAGACGGACAGGGCGTGTTCGCCGGTTATGAAAAACTGTTTTTT. Translated, it gives CASSQDGQGVFAGYEKLFF.

A few counts support this clone. CDR3 coding DNA: TGTGCCAGCAGCTTGTGGCTTTCCGATAGCAATCAGCCCCAGCATTTT. It encodes CASSLWLSDSNQPQHF. This chain connects TRBV5-5 to TRBJ1-5; D gene ambiguous. Per the germline V gene, CDR1 is SGHKS and CDR2 is YYEKEE (reference sequence). This CDR3 region has 16 residues. V was cut by 1 base and J by 0 bases, with 11 bases left in between.

This clone was detected only once. The J gene is TRBJ1-3, the V gene TRBV9; D is unclear. The CDR3 totals 14 residues. CDR1 is SGDLS, CDR2 YYNGEE, per germline. V lost 4 bases to trimming and J lost 0 bases, with 8 bases between them. The CDR3: CASSSDFSGNTIYF. DNA of the CDR3: TGTGCCAGCAGCTCGGACTTCTCTGGAAACACCATATATTTT.

The count of this clone is one. The chain uses TRBV6-5 and TRBJ1-3; possible D gene TRBD1, 6 bases. The CDR3 has 15 amino acids. Germline V CDR1 and CDR2: MNHEY, SVGAGI. Trimming removed 4 bases at V and 3 bases at J, with 13 bases between. The CDR3: CASSLTGGVGNTIYF. For the CDR3, the DNA is TGTGCCAGCAGTTTGACAGGTGGGGTTGGAAACACCATATATTTT.

The chain recombines TRBV27 with TRBJ1-6; D perhaps matches TRBD1 (6 bases). Trimming cost V 3 bases and J 7 bases, with 7 bases left between them. Germline V gene sequence: CDR1 MNHEY, CDR2 SMNVEV (reference sequence). The CDR3 extends over 13 amino acids. The DNA for the CDR3 is TGTGCCAGCAGTTTCGACAGGAATTCACCCCTCCACTTT. Its translation is CASSFDRNSPLHF.

J is TRBJ1-3 and V is TRBV5-1; D remains unclear. CDR3 length equals 15 residues. V lost 0 bases, J lost 0 bases, and 7 bases lay in between. CDR1 is SGHRS and CDR2 is YFSETQ in the germline V gene. The DNA of the CDR3 is TGCGCCAGCAGCTTGGGGGCAAGCTCTGGAAACACCATATATTTT. It encodes CASSLGASSGNTIYF.

The chain recombines TRBV2 with TRBJ2-7; 10 nucleotides agree with TRBD2. This CDR3 has 15 residues. Germline V gives CDR1 SNHLY, CDR2 FYNNEI. Unmatched junction bases numbered 6, after V lost 6 bases and J lost 1 base. The CDR3 loop is CASSEQREGSYEQYF. CDR3 coding DNA: TGTGCCAGCAGCGAACAGCGGGAGGGTTCCTACGAGCAGTACTTC.